These T cell receptor beta chains were read from a single sample in a study of CD8+CD57+ T cells in acquired aplastic anemia. TCRdb processed the reads anew with MiXCR; each CDR3 protein has one entry. The sample records about 180,000 distinct CDR3 sequences, 48% being singletons. Specimen: sorted CD4+, CD8+, or CD8+CD57+ T cells (not recorded which) from PBMCs. These receptors all stem from a human donor with aplastic anemia. The CDR3 runs from the conserved cysteine through the conserved F or W. Each record gives: V gene, clone size, J gene, D gene, CDR3 DNA, CDR3 protein. The D gene is left open where the match is weak. The size of a clone is reported for some rows only, either as once, few or many, or as a class for expanded clones.

V gene: TRBV29-1; clone size: many; J gene: TRBJ2-7; D gene: TRBD1; CDR3 DNA: TGCAGCGTTCTGGTTCAGGGGGCGCGGTATGCCTACTTC; CDR3 protein: CSVLVQGARYAYF
V gene: TRBV2; clone size: many; J gene: TRBJ1-5; D gene: .; CDR3 DNA: TGTGCCAGCAGATACAGGGAAGGTCAGCCCCAGCATTTT; CDR3 protein: CASRYREGQPQHF
V gene: TRBV11-1; clone size: .; J gene: TRBJ1-6; D gene: TRBD1; CDR3 DNA: TGTGCCAGCAGTTTATCTGGGACAGGGAACAATTCACCCCTCCACTTT; CDR3 protein: CASSLSGTGNNSPLHF
V gene: TRBV10-3; clone size: many; J gene: TRBJ2-2; D gene: TRBD2; CDR3 DNA: TGTGCCATCAGTGAGTCGATCCCCCCTAGCGGGGGGTTCCTTGTCGGGGAGCTGTTTTTT; CDR3 protein: CAISESIPPSGGFLVGELFF
V gene: TRBV5-1; clone size: many; J gene: TRBJ2-3; D gene: TRBD2; CDR3 DNA: TGCGCCAGCAGGCCGGGGGGGCAGAGAGATACGCAGTATTTT; CDR3 protein: CASRPGGQRDTQYF
V gene: TRBV5-1; clone size: .; J gene: TRBJ2-7; D gene: .; CDR3 DNA: TGCGCCAGCGGGTTTAGCTCTAAGGACGAGCAGTACTTC; CDR3 protein: CASGFSSKDEQYF
V gene: TRBV6-5; clone size: .; J gene: TRBJ2-5; D gene: .; CDR3 DNA: TGTGCCAGCAGTTACCGGGGGTACCAAGAGACCCAGTACTTC; CDR3 protein: CASSYRGYQETQYF
V gene: TRBV6-5; clone size: few; J gene: TRBJ2-1; D gene: .; CDR3 DNA: TGTGCCAGCAGAAACAGGGACAATGAGCAGTTCTTC; CDR3 protein: CASRNRDNEQFF
V gene: TRBV12-3/TRBV12-4; clone size: .; J gene: TRBJ2-5; D gene: .; CDR3 DNA: TGTGCCAGCAGTTTAGCTGCAGGGGTCGAGACCCAGTACTTC; CDR3 protein: CASSLAAGVETQYF
V gene: TRBV29-1; clone size: few; J gene: TRBJ2-1; D gene: .; CDR3 DNA: TGCAGCGTCCACACCCTTTTGGCAGAGCAGTTCTTT; CDR3 protein: CSVHTLLAEQFF
V gene: TRBV7-2; clone size: .; J gene: TRBJ2-7; D gene: .; CDR3 DNA: TGTGCCAGCAGCTTAACTCGGCTAGGAGCACACGAGCAGTACTTC; CDR3 protein: CASSLTRLGAHEQYF
V gene: TRBV12-3/TRBV12-4; clone size: many; J gene: TRBJ1-5; D gene: .; CDR3 DNA: TGTGCCAGCAGGGGACGGGAGGATCAGCCCCAGCATTTT; CDR3 protein: CASRGREDQPQHF
V gene: TRBV19; clone size: .; J gene: TRBJ2-1; D gene: .; CDR3 DNA: TGTGCCAGTAGAGGCGTACGGACCAGCTCCTACAATGAGCAGTTCTTC; CDR3 protein: CASRGVRTSSYNEQFF
V gene: TRBV7-9; clone size: .; J gene: TRBJ2-2; D gene: .; CDR3 DNA: TGTGCCAGCAGCTTGGAAGGGTCCGGGGAGCTGTCTTTT; CDR3 protein: CASSLEGSGELSF
V gene: TRBV19; clone size: .; J gene: TRBJ1-1; D gene: .; CDR3 DNA: TGTGCCAGTAGTATAGCTTCTATGGGGGGCGATGAAGCTTTCTTT; CDR3 protein: CASSIASMGGDEAFF
V gene: TRBV19; clone size: many; J gene: TRBJ1-4; D gene: TRBD1; CDR3 DNA: TGTGCCAGTAGTCGTGGGACAGGGGGAACAACTAATGAAAAACTGTTTTTT; CDR3 protein: CASSRGTGGTTNEKLFF
V gene: TRBV15; clone size: .; J gene: TRBJ2-3; D gene: .; CDR3 DNA: TGTGCCACCAGCAGAGTAGGTAGGGGAAGGTCAGATACGCAGTATTTT; CDR3 protein: CATSRVGRGRSDTQYF
V gene: TRBV6-5; clone size: .; J gene: TRBJ2-7; D gene: .; CDR3 DNA: TGTGCCAGCAGTTATGGGCGGGGCCCCTACGAGCAGTACTTC; CDR3 protein: CASSYGRGPYEQYF
V gene: TRBV5-1; clone size: .; J gene: TRBJ2-2; D gene: .; CDR3 DNA: TGCGCCAGCAGCGCCGGACACTCGAACACCGGGGAGCTGTTTTTT; CDR3 protein: CASSAGHSNTGELFF
V gene: TRBV7-2; clone size: .; J gene: TRBJ2-5; D gene: .; CDR3 DNA: TGTGCCAGCAGCCCCCAGATTTTAGAGACCCAGTACTTC; CDR3 protein: CASSPQILETQYF
V gene: TRBV6-4; clone size: many; J gene: TRBJ1-2; D gene: TRBD1; CDR3 DNA: TGTGCCAGCAGTGAGGCCAGGGGGCTTGGCTACACCTTC; CDR3 protein: CASSEARGLGYTF
V gene: TRBV19; clone size: many; J gene: TRBJ2-3; D gene: .; CDR3 DNA: TGTGCCAGTAGTATTACTTCTTCCAGGTCCAAGGATACGCAGTATTTT; CDR3 protein: CASSITSSRSKDTQYF
V gene: TRBV19; clone size: few; J gene: TRBJ2-7; D gene: .; CDR3 DNA: TGTGCCAGTAGTATAGACCACAGGATCCCCTACGAGCAGTACTTC; CDR3 protein: CASSIDHRIPYEQYF
V gene: TRBV7-8; clone size: .; J gene: TRBJ2-3; D gene: .; CDR3 DNA: TGTGCCAGCAGCTTAGTAACCCCCCGGTCAGATACGCAGTATTTT; CDR3 protein: CASSLVTPRSDTQYF
V gene: TRBV27; clone size: .; J gene: TRBJ2-3; D gene: .; CDR3 DNA: TGTGCCAGCAGTTTATACGCAGGGGGGACAGATACGCAGTATTTT; CDR3 protein: CASSLYAGGTDTQYF
V gene: TRBV5-1; clone size: many; J gene: TRBJ2-7; D gene: .; CDR3 DNA: TGCGCCAGCACCATCACCCCGGGAGCCTACGAGCAGTACTTC; CDR3 protein: CASTITPGAYEQYF
V gene: TRBV20-1; clone size: .; J gene: TRBJ2-7; D gene: TRBD1; CDR3 DNA: TGCAGTGCTAGAGGTTTAGGGGGCCCGGGCGAGCAGTACTTC; CDR3 protein: CSARGLGGPGEQYF
V gene: TRBV6-1; clone size: many; J gene: TRBJ2-7; D gene: TRBD1; CDR3 DNA: TGTGCCAGCAGTGGGACAGGGGACGCCACCTACGAGCAGTACTTC; CDR3 protein: CASSGTGDATYEQYF
V gene: TRBV5-8; clone size: many; J gene: TRBJ2-6; D gene: .; CDR3 DNA: TGTGCCAGCAGCTTACAGGGCCGTCGGGGGGCCAACGTCCTGACTTTC; CDR3 protein: CASSLQGRRGANVLTF